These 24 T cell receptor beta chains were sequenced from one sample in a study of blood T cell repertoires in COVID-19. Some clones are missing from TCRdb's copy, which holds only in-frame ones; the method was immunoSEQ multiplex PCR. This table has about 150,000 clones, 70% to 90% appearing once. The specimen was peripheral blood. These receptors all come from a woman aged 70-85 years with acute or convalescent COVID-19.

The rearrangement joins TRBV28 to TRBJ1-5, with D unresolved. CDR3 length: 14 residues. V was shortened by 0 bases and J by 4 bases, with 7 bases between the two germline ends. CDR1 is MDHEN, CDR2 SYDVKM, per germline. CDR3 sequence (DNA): TGTGCCAGCAGTTTATGGCAGGCAAATCAGCCCCAGCATTTT. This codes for CASSLWQANQPQHF.

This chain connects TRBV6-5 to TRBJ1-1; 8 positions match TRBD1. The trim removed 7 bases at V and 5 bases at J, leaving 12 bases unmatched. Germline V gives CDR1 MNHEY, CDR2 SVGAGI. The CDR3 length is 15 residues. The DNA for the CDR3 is TGTGCCAGCATTCTGAGGGTTGACAGGGGAACTGAAGCTTTCTTT. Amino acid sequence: CASILRVDRGTEAFF.

CDR3 in DNA: TGTGCCAGCAGTGGATGGGTCAGGGGCTCCTACGAGCAGTACTTC. It yields the protein CASSGWVRGSYEQYF. The V call is TRBV6-2 or TRBV6-3, the J call TRBJ2-7; possible D gene TRBD1, 6 bases. Germline V gives CDR1 MNHEY, CDR2 SVGEGT. V was shortened by 5 bases and J by 0 bases, with 14 bases between the two germline ends. The CDR3 consists of 15 residues.

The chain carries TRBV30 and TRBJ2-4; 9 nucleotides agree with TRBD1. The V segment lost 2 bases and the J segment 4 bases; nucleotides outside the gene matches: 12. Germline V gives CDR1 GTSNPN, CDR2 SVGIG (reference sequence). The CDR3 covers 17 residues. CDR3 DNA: TGTGCCTGGAGTTTGGGACAGGGCCCTGGGGGGAAAAACATTCAGTACTTC. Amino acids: CAWSLGQGPGGKNIQYF.

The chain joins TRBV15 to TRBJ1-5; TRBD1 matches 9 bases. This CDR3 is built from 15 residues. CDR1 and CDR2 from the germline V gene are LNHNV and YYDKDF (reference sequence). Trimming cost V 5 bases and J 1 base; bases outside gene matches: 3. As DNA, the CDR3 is TGTGCCACCAGCTACGGGACAGGGAGCAATCAGCCCCAGCATTTT. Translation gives CATSYGTGSNQPQHF.

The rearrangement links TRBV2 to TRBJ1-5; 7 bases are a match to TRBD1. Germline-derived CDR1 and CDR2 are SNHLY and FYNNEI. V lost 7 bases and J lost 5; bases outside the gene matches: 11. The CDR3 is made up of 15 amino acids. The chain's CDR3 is CASNLDRARDQPQHF. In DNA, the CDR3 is TGTGCCAGCAACCTAGACAGGGCCCGCGATCAGCCCCAGCATTTT.

CDR3 in amino acids: CASSFGRALGGNQPQHF. CDR3 bases: TGTGCCAGCAGTTTTGGCAGGGCGTTAGGCGGCAATCAGCCCCAGCATTTT. This chain connects TRBV27 to TRBJ1-5, with a weak D call TRBD1 (5 bases). V was trimmed by 3 bases and J by 2 bases, leaving 17 bases between them. This CDR3 is 17 amino acids long. From germline, CDR1 is MNHEY and CDR2 SMNVEV (reference sequence).

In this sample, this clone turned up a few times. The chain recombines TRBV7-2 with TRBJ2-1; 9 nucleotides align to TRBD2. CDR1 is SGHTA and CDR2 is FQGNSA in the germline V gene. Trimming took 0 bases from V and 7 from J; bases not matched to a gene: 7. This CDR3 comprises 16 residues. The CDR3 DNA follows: TGTGCCAGCAGCTTAGCAGGGGCGGGAGGGGGAAATGAGCAGTTCTTC. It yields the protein CASSLAGAGGGNEQFF.

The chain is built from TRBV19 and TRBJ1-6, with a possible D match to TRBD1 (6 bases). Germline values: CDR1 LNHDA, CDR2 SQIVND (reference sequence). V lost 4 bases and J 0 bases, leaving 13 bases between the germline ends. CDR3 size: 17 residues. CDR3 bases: TGTGCCAGTAGTAAGGGACAACTAAGCTCCTATAATTCACCCCTCCACTTT. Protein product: CASSKGQLSSYNSPLHF. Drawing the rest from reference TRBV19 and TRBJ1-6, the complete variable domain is DGGITQSPKYLFRKEGQNVTLSCEQNLNHDAMYWYRQDPGQGLRLIYYSQIVNDFQKGDIAEGYSVSREKKESFPLTVTSAQKNPTAFYLCASSKGQLSSYNSPLHFGNGTRLTVT.

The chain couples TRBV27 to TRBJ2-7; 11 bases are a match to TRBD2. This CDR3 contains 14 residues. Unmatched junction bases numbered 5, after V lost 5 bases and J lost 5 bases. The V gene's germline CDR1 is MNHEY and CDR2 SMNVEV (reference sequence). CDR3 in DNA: TGTGCCAGCAGTCCAGGGACTAGCGGCAACGAGCAGTACTTC. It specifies CASSPGTSGNEQYF.

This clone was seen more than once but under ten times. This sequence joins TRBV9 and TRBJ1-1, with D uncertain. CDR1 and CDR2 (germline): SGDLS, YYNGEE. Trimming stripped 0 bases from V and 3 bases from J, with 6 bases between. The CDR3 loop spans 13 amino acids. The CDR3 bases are TGTGCCAGCAGCGTAGAACGGGACACTGAAGCTTTCTTT. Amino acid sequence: CASSVERDTEAFF. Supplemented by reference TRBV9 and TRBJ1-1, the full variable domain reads DSGVTQTPKHLITATGQRVTLRCSPRSGDLSVYWYQQSLDQGLQFLIQYYNGEERAKGNILERFSAQQFPDLHSELNLSSLELGDSALYFCASSVERDTEAFFGQGTRLTVV.

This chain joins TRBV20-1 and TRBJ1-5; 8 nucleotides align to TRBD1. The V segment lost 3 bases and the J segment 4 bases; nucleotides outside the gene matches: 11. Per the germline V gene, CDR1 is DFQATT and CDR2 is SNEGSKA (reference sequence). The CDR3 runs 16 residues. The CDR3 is CSASKVDRGWNQPQHF. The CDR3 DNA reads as TGCAGTGCTAGTAAGGTCGACAGGGGTTGGAATCAGCCCCAGCATTTT.

The DNA for the CDR3 is TGTGCCAGTTTCAGAGAAAAACTGTTTTTT. Protein sequence: CASFREKLFF. The rearrangement joins TRBV28 to TRBJ1-4; D not resolved. This CDR3 contains 10 residues. V was cut by 9 bases and J by 8 bases, with 7 bases left in between. Germline V gene sequence: CDR1 MDHEN, CDR2 SYDVKM.

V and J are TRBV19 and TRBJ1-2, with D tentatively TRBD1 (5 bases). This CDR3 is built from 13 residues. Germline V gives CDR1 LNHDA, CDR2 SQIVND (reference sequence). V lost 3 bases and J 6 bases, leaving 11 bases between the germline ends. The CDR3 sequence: CASSIPGPNGYTF. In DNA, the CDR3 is TGTGCCAGTAGTATCCCAGGGCCGAATGGCTACACCTTC.

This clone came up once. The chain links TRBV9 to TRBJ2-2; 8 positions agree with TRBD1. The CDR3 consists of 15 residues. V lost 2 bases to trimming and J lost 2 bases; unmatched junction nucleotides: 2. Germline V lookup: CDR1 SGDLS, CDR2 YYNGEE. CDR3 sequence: CASSVTGVNTGELFF. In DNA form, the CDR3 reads TGTGCCAGCAGCGTGACAGGGGTTAACACCGGGGAGCTGTTTTTT.

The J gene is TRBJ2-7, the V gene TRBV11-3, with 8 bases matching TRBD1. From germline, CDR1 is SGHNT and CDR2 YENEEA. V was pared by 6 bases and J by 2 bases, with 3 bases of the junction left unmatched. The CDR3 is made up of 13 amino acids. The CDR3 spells CASSQGQAYEQYF. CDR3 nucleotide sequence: TGTGCCAGCAGTCAGGGACAGGCCTACGAGCAGTACTTC.

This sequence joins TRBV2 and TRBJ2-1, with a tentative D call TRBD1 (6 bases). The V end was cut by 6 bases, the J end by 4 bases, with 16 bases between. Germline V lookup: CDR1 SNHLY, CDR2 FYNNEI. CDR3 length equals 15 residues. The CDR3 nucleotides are TGTGCCAGCAGGGCCCTGGGGGCCATATACAATGAGCAGTTCTTC. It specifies CASRALGAIYNEQFF.

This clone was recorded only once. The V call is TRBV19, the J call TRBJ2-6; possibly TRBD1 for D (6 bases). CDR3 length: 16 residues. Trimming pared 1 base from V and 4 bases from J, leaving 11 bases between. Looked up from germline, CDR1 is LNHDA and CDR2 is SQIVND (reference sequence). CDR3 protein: CASSIVGGSGANVLTF. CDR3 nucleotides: TGTGCCAGTAGTATAGTAGGGGGATCCGGGGCCAACGTCCTGACTTTC.

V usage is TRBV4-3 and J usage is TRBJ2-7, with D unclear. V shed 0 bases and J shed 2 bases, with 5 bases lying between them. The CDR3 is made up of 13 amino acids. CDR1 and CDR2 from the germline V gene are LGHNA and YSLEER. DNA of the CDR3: TGCGCCAGCAGCCAAGATCTCGCCTACGAGCAGTACTTC. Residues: CASSQDLAYEQYF.

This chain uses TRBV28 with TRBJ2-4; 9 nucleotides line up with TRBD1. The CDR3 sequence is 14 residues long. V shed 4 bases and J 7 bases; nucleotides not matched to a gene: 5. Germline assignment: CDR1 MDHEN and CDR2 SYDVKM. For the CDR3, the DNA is TGTGCCAGCAGTTGGGGGGGACAGGGTAACATTCAGTACTTC. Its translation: CASSWGGQGNIQYF.

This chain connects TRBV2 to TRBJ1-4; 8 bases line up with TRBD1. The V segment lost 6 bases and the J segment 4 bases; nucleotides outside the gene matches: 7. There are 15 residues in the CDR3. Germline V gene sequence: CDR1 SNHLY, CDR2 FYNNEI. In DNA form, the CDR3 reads TGTGCCAGCAGCTGGGCAGGGGGCTTTAATGAAAAACTGTTTTTT. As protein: CASSWAGGFNEKLFF.

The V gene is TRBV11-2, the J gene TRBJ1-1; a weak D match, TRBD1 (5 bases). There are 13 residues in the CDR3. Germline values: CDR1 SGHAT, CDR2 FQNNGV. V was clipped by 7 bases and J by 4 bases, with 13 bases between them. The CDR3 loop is CASTLAGLTEAFF. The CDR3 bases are TGTGCCAGCACCCTCGCAGGGCTCACTGAAGCTTTCTTT. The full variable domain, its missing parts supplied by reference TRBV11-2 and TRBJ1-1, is EAGVAQSPRYKIIEKRQSVAFWCNPISGHATLYWYQQILGQGPKLLIQFQNNGVVDDSQLPKDRFSAERLKGVDSTLKIQPAKLEDSAVYLCASTLAGLTEAFFGQGTRLTVV.

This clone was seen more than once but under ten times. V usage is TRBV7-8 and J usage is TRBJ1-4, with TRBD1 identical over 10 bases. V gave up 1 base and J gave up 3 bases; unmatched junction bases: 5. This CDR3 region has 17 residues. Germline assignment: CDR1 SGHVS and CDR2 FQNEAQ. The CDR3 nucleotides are TGTGCCAGCAGCTTAGGCAGAGGGACAGGGGCTAATGAAAAACTGTTTTTT. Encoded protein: CASSLGRGTGANEKLFF.

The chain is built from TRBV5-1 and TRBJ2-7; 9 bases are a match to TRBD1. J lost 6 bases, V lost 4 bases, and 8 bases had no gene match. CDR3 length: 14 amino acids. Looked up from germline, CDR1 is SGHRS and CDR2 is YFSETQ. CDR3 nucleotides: TGCGCCAGCAGCCACCGGGACAGGGTGGTCGAGCAGTACTTC. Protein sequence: CASSHRDRVVEQYF.